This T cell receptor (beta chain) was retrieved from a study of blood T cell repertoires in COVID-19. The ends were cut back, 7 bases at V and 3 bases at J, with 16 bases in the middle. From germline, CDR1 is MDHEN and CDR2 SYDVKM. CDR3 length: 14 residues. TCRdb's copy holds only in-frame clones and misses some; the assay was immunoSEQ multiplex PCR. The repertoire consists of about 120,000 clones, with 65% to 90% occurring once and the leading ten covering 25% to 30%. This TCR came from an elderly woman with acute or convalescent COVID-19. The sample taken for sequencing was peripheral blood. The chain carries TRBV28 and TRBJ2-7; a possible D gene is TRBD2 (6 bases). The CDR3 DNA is TGTGCCAGCAATGATTCGGGACTTCGCTACGAGCAGTACGTC. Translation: CASNDSGLRYEQYV.